Listed here is a single T cell receptor beta chain. The antigen is undetermined. All the donors were Caucasian adults who lived in Nashville, Tennessee. The CD4+ fraction was divided into a CD45RA+ naive subset and a CD45RA-negative memory subset. The V gene lost 2 bases and the J gene lost 0 bases, with 8 bases spanning the gap. Germline CDR1 reads GTSNPN; CDR2 reads SVGIG (reference sequence). The CDR3 is 14 amino acids. The entry originates in a study of shared clonotypes between healthy human individuals. Here immunoSEQ multiplex PCR was the method, and the copy in TCRdb shows in-frame clones only, minus some. This table has some 650,000 clones, around 97% appearing once. Study-level findings and limits: Sorted-subset samples were not fully sequenced, rarefaction indicated. Unshared clonotypes carried lower generation probabilities than those common to all four donors.

This TCR came from a woman aged 25 to 39 in good health. The chain combines TRBV30 with TRBJ2-4; D perhaps matches TRBD1 (5 bases). The sample comprised naive CD4+ T cells sorted from blood. Noted subset: CD45RA+ positively selected. The chain's CDR3 is CAWSQGLAKNIQYF. CDR3 nucleotide sequence: TGTGCCTGGAGTCAGGGTCTAGCCAAAAACATTCAGTACTTC.